Below, 21 T cell receptor beta chains from the same sample are listed, as sequenced in a study of blood T cell repertoires in COVID-19. Produced via immunoSEQ multiplex PCR; TCRdb's table is partial and in-frame only. This table has a few hundred thousand clones, about 86% appearing once. Sequenced: PBMCs or T cells enriched from blood (not recorded which). Every receptor here comes from a woman between 40 and 55 years old with acute COVID-19.

This chain uses TRBV7-2 with TRBJ2-3; perhaps TRBD2 as D (6 bases). Trimming cost V 1 base and J 0 bases, with 14 bases left between them. The length of the CDR3 is 17 residues. Germline V gene sequence: CDR1 SGHTA, CDR2 FQGNSA. The CDR3 nucleotides are TGTGCCAGCAGCTTAGTGGGTAGCGGACCTAGCACAGATACGCAGTATTTT. It codes for CASSLVGSGPSTDTQYF.

V and J are TRBV28 and TRBJ2-5, with 7 bases fitting TRBD2. The trim removed 7 bases at V and 1 base at J, leaving 12 bases unmatched. Germline-derived CDR1 and CDR2 are MDHEN and SYDVKM. The CDR3 has 16 residues. In DNA, the CDR3 is TGTGCCAGCAATGAGGGCGGGACTATACTCCAAGAGACCCAGTACTTC. Translating it yields CASNEGGTILQETQYF.

The CDR3 is CASSIDGGQGEKQFF. DNA of the CDR3: TGTGCCAGTAGTATAGATGGCGGACAGGGAGAAAAGCAGTTCTTC. The chain has TRBV19 and TRBJ2-1, with 8 bases lining up with TRBD1. V lost 0 bases, J lost 11 bases, and 9 bases stayed unmatched. Germline V CDR1 and CDR2: LNHDA, SQIVND (reference sequence). The CDR3 covers 15 residues.

The gene calls are TRBV28 and TRBJ2-7; 8 nucleotides align to TRBD1. Per the germline V gene, CDR1 is MDHEN and CDR2 is SYDVKM. The V and J ends lost 6 bases and 0 bases, in that order; junction bases with no gene match: 16. CDR3 length: 18 residues. CDR3 nucleotides: TGTGCCAGCAGCCCCCCCCTTTCCACAGGGGGTAGCTCCTACGAGCAGTACTTC. It yields the protein CASSPPLSTGGSSYEQYF.

This clone was seen a single time. V is TRBV15 and J is TRBJ2-2, with 7 bases that match TRBD1. The V segment lost 3 bases and the J segment 7 bases; nucleotides outside the gene matches: 8. Per germline, CDR1 LNHNV and CDR2 YYDKDF (reference sequence). This CDR3 comprises 15 residues. The CDR3 bases are TGTGCCACCAGCAGCGTCAGACAGGGCGTCGGGGAGCTGTTTTTT. It is translated as CATSSVRQGVGELFF.

V is TRBV3-1 (or the pseudogene TRBV3-2) and J is TRBJ1-6, with D maybe TRBD1 (5 bases). Germline CDR1 and CDR2: LGHDT and YNNKEL (reference sequence). V dropped 1 base and J dropped 7 bases, with 14 bases sitting between them. This CDR3 comprises 16 residues. This CDR3 is CASSQVGPGTNSPLHF. For the CDR3, the DNA is TGTGCCAGCAGCCAAGTGGGGCCGGGTACGAATTCACCCCTCCACTTT.

The chain links TRBV7-3 to TRBJ2-5; the D gene is possibly TRBD2 (6 bases). CDR1 and CDR2 (germline): SGHTA, FQGTGA. This CDR3 spans 13 amino acids. V lost 1 base, J lost 5 bases, and 8 bases lay in between. CDR3 amino acids: CASSLRGEETQYF. CDR3 sequence (DNA): TGTGCCAGCAGCTTAAGGGGGGAGGAGACCCAGTACTTC.

The chain uses TRBV28 and TRBJ1-1, with 12 bases identical to TRBD1. Germline values: CDR1 MDHEN, CDR2 SYDVKM. The CDR3 consists of 15 residues. Trimming removed 6 bases from V and 4 bases from J; junction bases left unmatched: 6. Here the CDR3 DNA reads TGTGCCAGCAGCTGGGACAGGGGGCATGGCACTGAAGCTTTCTTT. Its translation is CASSWDRGHGTEAFF.

The chain has TRBV4-3 and TRBJ1-5, with TRBD1 matching 9 bases. CDR3 length: 16 residues. Germline values: CDR1 LGHNA, CDR2 YSLEER. J gave up 5 bases and V 2 bases, and 7 bases lay outside the gene matches. The CDR3, as DNA: TGCGCCAGCAGCCAAACGGACAGGGGTTTTGATCAGCCCCAGCATTTT. It encodes CASSQTDRGFDQPQHF.

This chain uses TRBV27 with TRBJ1-5; D is uncertain. The CDR3 is 13 residues long. The V gene's germline CDR1 is MNHEY and CDR2 SMNVEV (reference sequence). V was cut by 2 bases and J by 1 base, with 3 bases left in between. The CDR3 is CASSLISNQPQHF. The DNA for the CDR3 is TGTGCCAGCAGTTTAATAAGCAATCAGCCCCAGCATTTT.

The rearrangement uses TRBV3-1 (or the pseudogene TRBV3-2) and TRBJ2-5; possible D gene TRBD2, 5 bases. The CDR3 covers 14 residues. Per the germline V gene, CDR1 is LGHDT and CDR2 is YNNKEL (reference sequence). Trimming left V 4 bases short and J 5 bases short, with 14 bases between. The CDR3 sequence: CASSRRGSRETQYF. CDR3 nucleotide sequence: TGTGCCAGCAGCCGGAGAGGGTCTCGGGAGACCCAGTACTTC.

The V and J genes are TRBV3-1 (or the pseudogene TRBV3-2) and TRBJ1-1, with TRBD1 matching 11 bases. Germline CDR1 reads LGHDT; CDR2 reads YNNKEL (reference sequence). This CDR3 is 14 amino acids long. The ends lost 2 bases at V and 6 bases at J; junction bases unmatched: 2. CDR3 region: CASSQLGQGAEAFF. The CDR3 DNA follows: TGTGCCAGCAGCCAACTGGGACAGGGGGCTGAAGCTTTCTTT.

The gene calls are TRBV5-1 and TRBJ2-2, with 9 bases that match TRBD2. Germline V gives CDR1 SGHRS, CDR2 YFSETQ. The CDR3 spans 15 residues. V lost 5 bases and J lost 3; bases outside the gene matches: 5. CDR3 sequence (DNA): TGCGCCAGCAGGCGGGGGGGCTTCGACACCGGGGAGCTGTTTTTT. Protein product: CASRRGGFDTGELFF.

This chain uses TRBV11-2 with TRBJ2-2, with no clear D. The CDR3 is made up of 13 amino acids. Trimming took 5 bases from V and 5 from J, leaving 9 bases between them. The germline V gene has CDR1 SGHAT and CDR2 FQNNGV. CDR3 sequence reads: CASSITETGELFF. The CDR3 nucleotides read TGTGCCAGCAGCATAACAGAAACCGGGGAGCTGTTTTTT.

This clone appeared a few times. The chain employs TRBV7-8 and TRBJ2-1; 10 bases are a match to TRBD1. Unmatched junction bases numbered 8, after V lost 4 bases and J lost 2 bases. CDR3 size: 17 residues. Germline CDR1 and CDR2: SGHVS and FQNEAQ. The CDR3 is CASSSWTGTGAYNEQFF. The CDR3 region has the DNA TGTGCCAGCAGCTCGTGGACAGGGACAGGGGCCTACAATGAGCAGTTCTTC.

The rearrangement uses TRBV9 and TRBJ1-2, with 9 bases lining up with TRBD1. The CDR3 loop spans 14 amino acids. CDR1 SGDLS and CDR2 YYNGEE come from the germline V gene. V shed 5 bases, J shed 8 bases, and the junction held 10 bases outside the gene matches. DNA for the CDR3: TGTGCCAGCAGGACCGGGACAGGGTATGGGGGCTACACCTTC. Encoded protein: CASRTGTGYGGYTF. The variable domain in full, completed from reference TRBV9 and TRBJ1-2, reads DSGVTQTPKHLITATGQRVTLRCSPRSGDLSVYWYQQSLDQGLQFLIQYYNGEERAKGNILERFSAQQFPDLHSELNLSSLELGDSALYFCASRTGTGYGGYTFGSGTRLTVV.

The chain has TRBV10-3 and TRBJ1-6; 7 bases match TRBD1. Germline V CDR1 and CDR2: ENHRY, SYGVKD. With 11 bases clipped from V and 7 bases from J, the junction kept 8 bases outside the gene matches. The CDR3 consists of 13 residues. The CDR3 bases are TGTGCCGTCTCGACAGGGAAAAATTCACCCCTCCACTTT. It yields the protein CAVSTGKNSPLHF.

The chain uses TRBV25-1 and TRBJ1-1; D is perhaps TRBD1 (6 bases). V lost 2 bases and J 4 bases, leaving 11 bases between the germline ends. There are 14 residues in the CDR3. Germline values: CDR1 MGHDK, CDR2 SYGVNS. This CDR3 is CASSETGPSTEAFF. Written as DNA, the CDR3 is TGTGCCAGCAGTGAAACAGGGCCAAGCACTGAAGCTTTCTTT.

The rearrangement uses TRBV4-2 and TRBJ2-7, with D possibly being TRBD1 (6 bases). Germline lookup yields CDR1 LGHNA and CDR2 YNFKEQ. This CDR3 comprises 21 residues. The V end lost 4 bases, the J end lost 0 bases, and 31 bases lay between the germline ends. CDR3 loop: CASSRYSRPGQGGTSSYEQYF. CDR3 bases: TGTGCCAGCAGCCGCTATTCCCGACCGGGACAAGGGGGTACTAGCTCCTACGAGCAGTACTTC.

This clone was seen just once. J is TRBJ1-5 and V is TRBV4-3; D remains ambiguous. Germline V gene sequence: CDR1 LGHNA, CDR2 YSLEER. CDR3 length: 17 amino acids. The V end was cut by 3 bases, the J end by 2 bases, with 17 bases between. CDR3 sequence: CASSQIHSPHGNQPQHF. Here the CDR3 DNA reads TGCGCCAGCAGCCAGATCCACAGCCCCCACGGCAATCAGCCCCAGCATTTT.

The CDR3: CASRQGEGTGELFF. CDR3 DNA sequence: TGTGCCAGCAGACAGGGAGAGGGGACCGGGGAGCTGTTTTTT. V usage is TRBV11-3 and J usage is TRBJ2-2, with D tentatively TRBD1 (6 bases). The germline V gene has CDR1 SGHNT and CDR2 YENEEA. Trimming pared 6 bases from V and 5 bases from J, leaving 13 bases between. The CDR3 covers 14 residues.